Described below is a single T cell receptor (beta chain) sequence and its context. A single record per CDR3 protein comes from TCRdb applying MiXCR to the 5' RACE reads. Of tens of thousands of distinct CDR3 sequences in the sample, roughly 10% were seen once. The CDR3 has 17 residues. V was clipped by 1 base and J by 0 bases, with 14 bases between them. Germline CDR1 and CDR2: SGHVS and FNYEAQ. This sample is drawn from a study of neurological immune-mediated disorders. The specimen sequenced was PBMCs. The sequence came from a man in his sixties in good health. The rearrangement links TRBV7-6 to TRBJ2-3, with a tentative D call TRBD1 (5 bases). The CDR3 here is CASSLEGLGLSTDTQYF. In DNA form, the CDR3 reads TGTGCCAGCAGCTTAGAAGGTTTGGGGCTTAGCACAGATACGCAGTATTTT. The full variable domain, rest sourced from reference TRBV7-6 and TRBJ2-3, is GAGVSQSPRYKVTKRGQDVALRCDPISGHVSLYWYRQALGQGPEFLTYFNYEAQQDKSGLPNDRFSAERPEGSISTLTIQRTEQRDSAMYRCASSLEGLGLSTDTQYFGPGTRLTVL.